Shown below are 10 T cell receptor beta chains from a single sample sequenced in a study of blood T cells in healthy people across ages. Primers used in a second PCR of roughly 6 to 11 cycles were a sample-barcoded 5' primer and a J-beta primer mix. TCRdb independently ran MiXCR on the 5' RACE reads; one entry per CDR3 protein. The data hold over 1,500,000 distinct CDR3 sequences, with roughly 50% observed a single time. Sequencing used blood. These receptors originate from a woman aged 40-49 years in good health.

The chain uses TRBV4-1 and TRBJ2-4, with a weak D call TRBD1 (6 bases). The last part of the DNA fits TRBJ2-7 better; the J call may be wrong. This CDR3 is built from 13 residues. Per the germline V gene, CDR1 is MGHRA and CDR2 is YSYEKL. In DNA form, the CDR3 reads TGCGCCAGCAGCCTTATGGGGGCAGGCGAGCAGTACTTC. This translates into CASSLMGAGEQYF.

The chain combines TRBV5-4 with TRBJ1-2; D gene uncertain. The V end lost 2 bases, the J end lost 4 bases, and 21 bases lay between the germline ends. This CDR3 region has 17 residues. Germline V gives CDR1 SGHNT, CDR2 YYREEE (reference sequence). CDR3 region: CASSFQPNSGRGYGYTF. CDR3 DNA sequence: TGTGCCAGCAGCTTCCAACCCAACTCAGGAAGAGGCTATGGCTACACCTTC.

This clonotype was seen a handful of times. This chain links TRBV7-9 with TRBJ2-7; no reliable D call. CDR1 is SEHNR, CDR2 FQNEAQ, per germline (reference sequence). The CDR3 consists of 13 residues. Deletions cut 4 bases from V and 1 base from J, with 8 bases between. This CDR3 is CASSSSWSYEQYF. CDR3 sequence (DNA): TGTGCCAGCAGCTCCTCATGGTCCTACGAGCAGTACTTC.

The rearrangement joins TRBV5-1 to TRBJ2-5; a weak D match, TRBD2 (7 bases). The CDR3 consists of 16 residues. Germline-derived CDR1 and CDR2 are SGHRS and YFSETQ. Trimming left V 3 bases short and J 11 bases short, with 26 bases between. CDR3 amino acids: CASSSHGGREGREQYF. DNA for the CDR3: TGCGCCAGCAGCTCCCACGGGGGGCGGGAAGGCCGTGAGCAGTACTTC.

Only a few counts were recorded for this clonotype. This chain connects TRBV20-1 to TRBJ2-1, with 10 bases fitting TRBD2. Germline CDR1 DFQATT, CDR2 SNEGSKA (reference sequence). The CDR3 consists of 15 residues. V shed 3 bases and J 3 bases; nucleotides not matched to a gene: 5. DNA of the CDR3: TGCAGTGCTAGCCTACTAGCGGGAAACTACAATGAGCAGTTCTTC. Its translation is CSASLLAGNYNEQFF.

This clonotype was counted at least ten times. The chain has TRBV29-1 and TRBJ2-6; 9 bases are shared with TRBD1. This CDR3 has 14 residues. Germline lookup yields CDR1 SQVTM and CDR2 ANQGSEA. Trimming at V came to 4 bases and at J to 3 bases, leaving 1 base not matched to a gene. The CDR3 coding sequence is TGCAGCGTTGGGGACAGGGATGGGGCCAACGTCCTGACTTTC. Translated, it gives CSVGDRDGANVLTF.

The rearrangement uses TRBV5-1 and TRBJ2-1; 8 nucleotides match TRBD1. Losses at the gene ends were 4 bases for V and 9 bases for J; bases not matched to a gene: 6. This CDR3 comprises 13 residues. CDR1 is SGHRS, CDR2 YFSETQ, per germline. CDR3 in amino acids: CASSPQTGAEQFF. CDR3 coding DNA: TGCGCCAGCAGCCCCCAGACAGGGGCTGAGCAGTTCTTC.

This clonotype appeared a few times. The J gene is TRBJ2-3, the V gene TRBV20-1, with D unresolved. Trimming shortened V by 3 bases and J by 8 bases, and 15 bases separated the two germline ends. The CDR3 has 13 residues. Germline V gene lookup returns CDR1 DFQATT and CDR2 SNEGSKA (reference sequence). The chain's CDR3 is CSARKGSNPTQYF. The CDR3 DNA follows: TGCAGTGCTAGGAAAGGGTCTAACCCTACGCAGTATTTT.

There are a few counts of this clonotype. The chain combines TRBV20-1 with TRBJ1-2, with D unclear. The CDR3 has 14 amino acids. Per germline, CDR1 DFQATT and CDR2 SNEGSKA (reference sequence). V lost 3 bases and J lost 6, with 17 bases in between. CDR3 region: CSASSDRPTHGYTF. Written as DNA, the CDR3 is TGCAGTGCTAGTTCCGATCGCCCAACACATGGCTACACCTTC.

The CDR3 reads CASSLGPSGTGGKAKNIQYF. For the CDR3, the DNA is TGTGCCAGCAGCTTAGGGCCTTCTGGGACAGGGGGCAAAGCCAAAAACATTCAGTACTTC. The chain has TRBV7-2 and TRBJ2-4, with TRBD1 matching 12 bases. J lost 0 bases, V lost 1 base, and 10 bases had no gene match. CDR3 length: 20 residues. Germline V CDR1 and CDR2: SGHTA, FQGNSA.